What follows are 18 T cell receptor beta chains derived from one specimen sequenced in a study of T-cell reconstitution after alpha-beta-depleted transplantation in children. Using unique molecular identifiers, the investigators prepared the TCRbeta library. TCRdb ran MiXCR on the PCR reads and lists one entry per CDR3 protein. The repertoire holds 400,000 to 450,000 distinct CDR3 sequences, with roughly 43% as singletons. The specimen was PBMCs, collected before TCRalphabeta/CD19-depleted stem cell transplant. These receptor sequences come from a girl aged 2-10 years with aplastic anemia, due to receive a stem cell transplant.

The rearrangement uses TRBV12-3 or TRBV12-4 and TRBJ2-2, with no clear D. V lost 6 bases, J lost 6 bases, and 11 bases lay in between. The CDR3 totals 13 residues. The CDR3 region has the DNA TGTGCCAGCAGCCGCTACTCGGCCGGGGAGCTGTTTTTT. Protein sequence: CASSRYSAGELFF.

V gene TRBV10-3 combines with J gene TRBJ1-4; D gene unclear. Germline lookup yields CDR1 ENHRY and CDR2 SYGVKD. V lost 3 bases and J 0 bases, leaving 8 bases between the germline ends. This CDR3 has 15 residues. This CDR3 is CAISETGATNEKLFF. CDR3 DNA sequence: TGTGCCATCAGTGAAACGGGAGCAACTAATGAAAAACTGTTTTTT.

This chain connects TRBV5-1 to TRBJ1-1; D may be TRBD1 (5 bases). This CDR3 has 14 amino acids. Germline values: CDR1 SGHRS, CDR2 YFSETQ. V was trimmed by 7 bases and J by 0 bases, leaving 13 bases between them. The CDR3 is CASLGRVMNTEAFF. The CDR3 region has the DNA TGCGCCAGCTTGGGCAGGGTTATGAACACTGAAGCTTTCTTT.

The table lists this clonotype with a few counts. The chain links TRBV28 to TRBJ2-7; TRBD1 matches at 9 bases. The CDR3 length is 15 residues. The V and J ends lost 3 bases and 3 bases, in that order; junction bases with no gene match: 6. Germline assignment: CDR1 MDHEN and CDR2 SYDVKM. The CDR3 loop is CASSFRDRDLYEQYF. CDR3 bases: TGTGCCAGCAGTTTCCGGGACAGGGACCTCTACGAGCAGTACTTC.

The sample holds a few counts of this clonotype. The chain carries TRBV12-3 or TRBV12-4 and TRBJ2-1, with D perhaps TRBD1 (6 bases). The CDR3 has 14 residues. V dropped 6 bases and J dropped 7 bases, with 16 bases sitting between them. The CDR3 DNA is TGTGCCAGCAGGGGGACGGGTAGGGGGAATGAGCAGTTCTTC. Its translation: CASRGTGRGNEQFF.

This clonotype was detected ten times or more. This chain connects TRBV5-1 to TRBJ1-1, with unresolved D. Looked up from germline, CDR1 is SGHRS and CDR2 is YFSETQ. The CDR3 has 15 residues. V shed 4 bases and J shed 3 bases, with 16 bases lying between them. The CDR3, as DNA: TGCGCCAGCAGCCCGACCGGTGGAAGCTACACTGAAGCTTTCTTT. Its translation: CASSPTGGSYTEAFF.

This chain uses TRBV5-6 with TRBJ2-1; 9 nucleotides line up with TRBD2. Trimming removed 4 bases from V and 4 bases from J; junction bases left unmatched: 9. Germline loops: CDR1 SGHDT, CDR2 YYEEEE. This CDR3 has 16 residues. This CDR3 reads CASSPTGSGRYNEQFF. The CDR3 nucleotides are TGTGCCAGCAGCCCTACCGGTAGCGGGAGATACAATGAGCAGTTCTTC.

This clonotype has a single count. The chain has TRBV6-2 or TRBV6-3 and TRBJ2-1, with D perhaps TRBD1 (6 bases). V lost 5 bases and J 4 bases, leaving 15 bases between the germline ends. The CDR3 runs to 15 residues. Germline V gives CDR1 MNHEY, CDR2 SVGEGT. The CDR3 is CASSRLGQPYNEQFF. DNA of the CDR3: TGTGCCAGCAGTCGATTGGGACAACCTTACAATGAGCAGTTCTTC.

This clonotype was counted a single time. The rearrangement links TRBV6-4 to TRBJ2-1, with D perhaps matching TRBD2 (5 bases). Germline V gene data show CDR1 as MRHNA and CDR2 as SNTAGT. The CDR3 has 14 amino acids. V lost 2 bases and J lost 8, with 13 bases in between. CDR3 bases: TGTGCCAGCAGTGACGTAGGACTTGGGGATGAGCAGTTCTTC. It specifies CASSDVGLGDEQFF.

The chain has TRBV3-1 and TRBJ2-7, with 8 bases matching TRBD2. Trimming cost V 11 bases and J 0 bases; bases outside gene matches: 18. Germline V gene sequence: CDR1 LGHDT, CDR2 YNNKEL (reference sequence). This CDR3 contains 17 residues. The CDR3 DNA sequence: TGTGCCTCCTGCCAAGGAGGAGCGGGGGCCAGCTCCTACGAGCAGTACTTC. It is translated as CASCQGGAGASSYEQYF.

At least ten counts were recorded for this clonotype. The V gene is TRBV6-4, the J gene TRBJ2-3; 9 bases fit TRBD1. The trim removed 8 bases at V and 4 bases at J, leaving 28 bases unmatched. Germline CDR1 reads MRHNA; CDR2 reads SNTAGT. The CDR3 is made up of 21 amino acids. CDR3 sequence (DNA): TGTGCCAGCCTCCTCGGACAGGGGCGATTTGGGCGGCATCCACGGGCAGATACGCAGTATTTT. It is translated as CASLLGQGRFGRHPRADTQYF.

This clonotype was seen only a few times. The chain has TRBV6-2 or TRBV6-3 and TRBJ2-7, with D possibly being TRBD1 (6 bases). Trimming shortened V by 0 bases and J by 4 bases, and 16 bases separated the two germline ends. Per the germline V gene, CDR1 is MNHEY and CDR2 is SVGEGT. The CDR3 consists of 16 residues. CDR3 residues: CASSYSTGTNRYEQYF. For the CDR3, the DNA is TGTGCCAGCAGTTACTCGACCGGGACAAACCGTTACGAGCAGTACTTC.

In this sample, this clonotype turned up many times. V is TRBV7-3 and J is TRBJ2-7; 8 positions agree with TRBD1. Germline V CDR1 and CDR2: SGHTA, FQGTGA. Trimming at V came to 2 bases and at J to 5 bases, leaving 8 bases not matched to a gene. This CDR3 has 15 amino acids. CDR3 nucleotides: TGTGCCAGCAGCTTAGGGGGGACAGGTCGGCACGAGCAGTACTTC. Amino acid sequence: CASSLGGTGRHEQYF. Variable domain in full (rest from reference TRBV7-3 and TRBJ2-7): GAGVSQTPSNKVTEKGKYVELRCDPISGHTALYWYRQSLGQGPEFLIYFQGTGAADDSGLPNDRFFAVRPEGSVSTLKIQRTERGDSAVYLCASSLGGTGRHEQYFGPGTRLTVT.

The chain links TRBV7-2 to TRBJ2-3; D tentatively reads TRBD1 or TRBD2 (5 bases each). Trimming took 0 bases from V and 1 from J, leaving 11 bases between them. CDR1 and CDR2 from the germline V gene are SGHTA and FQGNSA. The CDR3 sequence is 16 residues long. DNA for the CDR3: TGTGCCAGCAGCTTAGCGTGGGGACCGGGCACAGATACGCAGTATTTT. Translation: CASSLAWGPGTDTQYF.

The chain recombines TRBV2 with TRBJ1-1; no definite D call. V shed 2 bases and J shed 0 bases, with 13 bases lying between them. Germline V gives CDR1 SNHLY, CDR2 FYNNEI. This CDR3 spans 16 amino acids. CDR3 nucleotide sequence: TGTGCCAGCAGTGAATGGCAGGTCACCATGAACACTGAAGCTTTCTTT. Translation: CASSEWQVTMNTEAFF.

This clonotype occurred many times. The J gene is TRBJ2-4, the V gene TRBV9, with TRBD2 matching 14 bases. CDR1 and CDR2 from the germline V gene are SGDLS and YYNGEE. This CDR3 is built from 15 residues. J was trimmed by 9 bases and V by 5 bases; bases with no gene match: 7. Written as DNA, the CDR3 is TGTGCCAGCAGTCTGGGACTAGCGGGAGAGGGCATTCAGTACTTC. The encoded protein is CASSLGLAGEGIQYF.

This clonotype was found once. The V and J genes are TRBV2 and TRBJ2-7; 7 nucleotides align to TRBD1. Trimming took 6 bases from V and 2 from J; bases not matched to a gene: 7. This CDR3 region has 14 residues. Germline V gives CDR1 SNHLY, CDR2 FYNNEI. This chain's CDR3 is CASSADRAPYEQYF. The CDR3 region has the DNA TGTGCCAGCAGCGCCGACAGGGCGCCCTACGAGCAGTACTTC.

This clonotype has only one observation. CDR3 sequence (DNA): TGCGCCAGCTCCCCTGATCGGGGCTATAATTCACCCCTCCACTTT. This translates into CASSPDRGYNSPLHF. The V gene is TRBV5-1, the J gene TRBJ1-6; no firm D call. This CDR3 is 15 amino acids long. Germline CDR1 SGHRS, CDR2 YFSETQ. V lost 7 bases, J lost 3 bases, and 14 bases lay in between.